The 4 T cell receptor beta chains reported below all come from one sample, sequenced in a study of T cells in narcolepsy. Produced via immunoSEQ multiplex PCR; TCRdb's table is partial and in-frame only. Of 35,000 to 40,000 clones in the sample, 70% to 90% are singletons; the top ten hold about 1.6%. Sequencing used CD45RA- memory CD4+ T cells from PBMCs. These receptors all come from a human donor with narcolepsy.

This chain joins TRBV29-1 and TRBJ2-1, with TRBD2 matching 7 bases. The CDR3 runs to 15 residues. Germline V gene lookup returns CDR1 SQVTM and CDR2 ANQGSEA. V trimming: 3 bases; J trimming: 0 bases; junction bases outside the gene matches: 5. CDR3: CSVDRAGSSYNEQFF. CDR3 bases: TGCAGCGTTGATAGAGCGGGGAGCTCCTACAATGAGCAGTTCTTC.

The rearrangement links TRBV25-1 to TRBJ1-3, with a weak D call TRBD1 (5 bases). Looked up from germline, CDR1 is MGHDK and CDR2 is SYGVNS. Deletions cut 4 bases from V and 4 bases from J, with 5 bases between. This CDR3 is built from 12 residues. CDR3 DNA sequence: TGTGCCAGCAGTGGGGACGGAAACACCATATATTTT. Encoded protein: CASSGDGNTIYF. Using reference TRBV25-1 and TRBJ1-3 for the parts outside the CDR3, the full variable domain is EADIYQTPRYLVIGTGKKITLECSQTMGHDKMYWYQQDPGMELHLIHYSYGVNSTEKGDLSSESTVSRIRTEHFPLTLESARPSHTSQYLCASSGDGNTIYFGEGSWLTVV.

The chain combines TRBV6-1 with TRBJ1-1, with D unclear. Deletions cut 10 bases from V and 0 bases from J, with 15 bases between. In germline, CDR1 is MNHNS, CDR2 SASEGT. There are 14 residues in the CDR3. CDR3 loop: CAILFGGLNTEAFF. CDR3 nucleotides: TGTGCCATCTTGTTTGGAGGGTTGAACACTGAAGCTTTCTTT.

This clone came up a few times. The J gene is TRBJ1-5, the V gene TRBV19, with D maybe TRBD1 (6 bases). Germline CDR1 reads LNHDA; CDR2 reads SQIVND (reference sequence). V was clipped by 7 bases and J by 2 bases, with 12 bases between them. This CDR3 is built from 14 residues. The DNA of the CDR3 is TGTGCCAGTACTCGGGGGGCGGGCAATCAGCCCCAGCATTTT. It codes for CASTRGAGNQPQHF.